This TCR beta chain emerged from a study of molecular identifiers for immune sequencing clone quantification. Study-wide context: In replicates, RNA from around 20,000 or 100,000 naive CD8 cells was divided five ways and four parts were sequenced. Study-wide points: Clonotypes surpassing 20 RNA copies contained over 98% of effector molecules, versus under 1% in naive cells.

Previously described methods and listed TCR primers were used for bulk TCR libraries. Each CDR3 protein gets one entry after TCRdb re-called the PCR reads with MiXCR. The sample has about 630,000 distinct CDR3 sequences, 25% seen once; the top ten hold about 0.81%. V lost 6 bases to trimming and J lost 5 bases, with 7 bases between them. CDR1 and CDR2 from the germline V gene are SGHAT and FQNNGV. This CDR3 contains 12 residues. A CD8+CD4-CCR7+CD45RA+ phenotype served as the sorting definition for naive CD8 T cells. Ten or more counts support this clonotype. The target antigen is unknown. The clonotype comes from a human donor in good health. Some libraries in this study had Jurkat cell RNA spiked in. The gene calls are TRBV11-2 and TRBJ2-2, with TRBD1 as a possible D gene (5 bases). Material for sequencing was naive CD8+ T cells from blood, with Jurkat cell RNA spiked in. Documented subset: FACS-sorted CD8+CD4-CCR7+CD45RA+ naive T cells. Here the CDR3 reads CASRAGTGELFF. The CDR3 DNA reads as TGTGCCAGCAGGGCAGGGACCGGGGAGCTGTTTTTT.